This TCR beta chain derives from a study of blood T cells in healthy people across ages. Caucasian, healthy and from Russia, the donors were aged between 6 and 90. Peripheral blood samples of around 9.5 milliliters were drawn from each donor. Isolation yielded PBMCs, at least 7 million per sample, in every case. Germline V gene lookup returns CDR1 DFQATT and CDR2 SNEGSKA (reference sequence). Deletions cut 8 bases from V and 0 bases from J, with 11 bases between. The CDR3 length is 13 residues. This clonotype appeared a few times. Then a second PCR, running about 7 to 11 cycles, was carried out with a sample-barcoded 5' primer and a J-beta primer mix. TCRdb fed the 5' RACE reads into MiXCR, producing one record per CDR3 protein. The sample holds about 1.6 million distinct CDR3 sequences, roughly 32% seen once.

The chain combines TRBV20-1 with TRBJ2-1; D might be TRBD2 (5 bases). The receptor's source is a woman aged 25 to 39 in good health. Sequencing used blood. The CDR3 loop is CSSGVVSYNEQFF. The CDR3 DNA reads as TGCAGTTCCGGGGTGGTCTCCTACAATGAGCAGTTCTTC.